Listed here are 4 T cell receptor beta chains from one sample, sequenced in a study of cytomegalovirus exposure and HLA in healthy donors. PCR involved 60 Vbeta and 13 Jbeta primers. Sequencing used immunoSEQ multiplex PCR; TCRdb keeps in-frame clones, though not all of them. The table records about 120,000 clones, about 70% of them present only once. Sequencing was done on a sample of PBMCs. These receptors came from a middle-aged woman in good health and CMV-seropositive.

The chain combines TRBV4-1 with TRBJ2-1; tentative D call: TRBD2 (6 bases). The V gene's germline CDR1 is MGHRA and CDR2 YSYEKL. The CDR3 length is 17 residues. Trimming removed 1 base at V and 3 bases at J, with 16 bases between. The CDR3 loop is CASSQGTGGKLYNEQFF. Written as DNA, the CDR3 is TGCGCCAGCAGCCAAGGCACTGGGGGGAAACTCTACAATGAGCAGTTCTTC.

The chain uses TRBV5-4 and TRBJ1-1; perhaps TRBD1 as D (5 bases). Looked up from germline, CDR1 is SGHNT and CDR2 is YYREEE (reference sequence). Trimming removed 1 base at V and 0 bases at J, with 16 bases between. The CDR3 covers 17 residues. CDR3 loop: CASSLFSSRAVNTEAFF. CDR3 bases: TGTGCCAGCAGCTTGTTCAGCTCCAGGGCGGTGAACACTGAAGCTTTCTTT. Using reference TRBV5-4 and TRBJ1-1 for the parts outside the CDR3, the full variable domain is ETGVTQSPTHLIKTRGQQVTLRCSSQSGHNTVSWYQQALGQGPQFIFQYYREEENGRGNFPPRFSGLQFPNYSSELNVNALELDDSALYLCASSLFSSRAVNTEAFFGQGTRLTVV.

The count of this clone is one. The chain is built from TRBV10-3 and TRBJ2-5; 10 bases align to TRBD1. V lost 4 bases, J lost 1 base, and 3 bases stayed unmatched. Per the germline V gene, CDR1 is ENHRY and CDR2 is SYGVKD. CDR3 length equals 15 residues. The CDR3 nucleotides are TGTGCCATCAGTGCGGGGACAGGGGCCCAAGAGACCCAGTACTTC. Protein: CAISAGTGAQETQYF.

This clone occurred a few times. The V and J genes are TRBV2 and TRBJ1-6; 9 bases map to TRBD1. The CDR3 is made up of 15 amino acids. V was pared by 5 bases and J by 9 bases, with 8 bases of the junction left unmatched. CDR1 and CDR2 (germline): SNHLY, FYNNEI. The CDR3 loop reads CASSYPGQGGSPLHF. The CDR3 DNA reads as TGTGCCAGCAGTTATCCGGGACAGGGTGGTTCACCCCTCCACTTT.